Sequencing of this T cell receptor (beta chain) was carried out in a study of T-cell reconstitution after alpha-beta-depleted transplantation in children. Preparation of the TCRbeta library involved a method that used unique molecular identifiers. TCRdb used MiXCR to reprocess the PCR reads, holding one entry per CDR3 protein. The profile shows 200,000 to 300,000 distinct CDR3 sequences, around 11% of them singletons. In its sample, this clonotype was seen many times. Source: PBMCs from the stem cell graft donor, taken from the stem cell graft. The TCR was taken from a human donor who donated a stem cell graft to a child with acute lymphoblastic leukemia.

The DNA of the CDR3 is TGCAGTGCTAGCTTGTCTAGCGGCTACAATGAGCAGTTCTTC. Its translation: CSASLSSGYNEQFF. The rearrangement joins TRBV20-1 to TRBJ2-1, with 7 nucleotides matching TRBD2. Unmatched junction bases numbered 5, after V lost 3 bases and J lost 3 bases. Per germline, CDR1 DFQATT and CDR2 SNEGSKA (reference sequence). The CDR3 consists of 14 residues.